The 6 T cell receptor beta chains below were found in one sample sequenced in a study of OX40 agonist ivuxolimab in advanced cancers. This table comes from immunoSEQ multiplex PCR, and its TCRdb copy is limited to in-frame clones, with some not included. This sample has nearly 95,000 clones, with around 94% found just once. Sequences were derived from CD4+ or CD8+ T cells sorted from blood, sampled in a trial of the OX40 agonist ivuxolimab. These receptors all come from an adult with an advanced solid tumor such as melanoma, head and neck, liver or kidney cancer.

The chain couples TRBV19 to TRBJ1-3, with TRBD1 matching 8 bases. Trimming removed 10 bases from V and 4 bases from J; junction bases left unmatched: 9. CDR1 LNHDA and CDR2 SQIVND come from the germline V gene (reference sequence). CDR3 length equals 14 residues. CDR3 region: CATATGDEGNTIYF. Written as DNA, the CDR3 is TGTGCCACGGCGACAGGGGACGAGGGAAACACCATATATTTT.

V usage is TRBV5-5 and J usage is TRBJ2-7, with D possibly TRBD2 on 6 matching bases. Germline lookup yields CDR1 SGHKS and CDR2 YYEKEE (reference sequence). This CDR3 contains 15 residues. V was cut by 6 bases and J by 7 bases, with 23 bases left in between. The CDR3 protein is CASTPRDLRAEEQYF. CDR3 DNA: TGTGCCAGCACCCCGCGGGACCTTCGGGCTGAAGAGCAGTACTTC.

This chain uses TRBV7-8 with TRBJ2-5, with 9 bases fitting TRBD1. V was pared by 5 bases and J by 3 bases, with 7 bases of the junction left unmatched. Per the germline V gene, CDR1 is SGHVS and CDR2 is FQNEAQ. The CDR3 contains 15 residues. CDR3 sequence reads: CASSTPGQGKETQYF. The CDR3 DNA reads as TGTGCCAGCAGCACACCGGGACAGGGTAAAGAGACCCAGTACTTC.

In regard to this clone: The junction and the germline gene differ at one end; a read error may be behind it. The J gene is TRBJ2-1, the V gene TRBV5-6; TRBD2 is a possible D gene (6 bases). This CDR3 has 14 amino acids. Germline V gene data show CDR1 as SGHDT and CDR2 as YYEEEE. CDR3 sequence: CASSLGLGFNGQFF. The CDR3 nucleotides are TGTGCCAGCAGCTTGGGACTAGGGTTTAATGGGCAGTTCTTC.

The CDR3 DNA sequence: TGTGCCAGTAGATGGGAAGGGGGCAATCAGCCCCAGCATTTT. This sequence encodes CASRWEGGNQPQHF. The genes are TRBV19 and TRBJ1-5; TRBD1 is a possible D gene (5 bases). The CDR3 runs 14 residues. From germline, CDR1 is LNHDA and CDR2 SQIVND (reference sequence). Trimming stripped 6 bases from V and 2 bases from J, with 11 bases between.

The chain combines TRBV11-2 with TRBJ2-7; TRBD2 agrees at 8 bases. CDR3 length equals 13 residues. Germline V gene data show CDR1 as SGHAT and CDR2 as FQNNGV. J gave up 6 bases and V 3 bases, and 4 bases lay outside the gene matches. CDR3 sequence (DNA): TGTGCCAGCAGCTTCGCGGGAGGTCTCGAGCAGTACTTC. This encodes CASSFAGGLEQYF.